This T cell receptor beta chain originates from a study of cytomegalovirus exposure and HLA in healthy donors (dated by TCRdb to the late 2010s). About the investigation overall: An earlier analysis of several hundred of the donors reported more than 250 Gb of sequence data and around 120 million unique TCR beta sequences from around 200 million T cells. A later analysis re-examined previously published TCR beta repertoires from 610 or so donors and added high-resolution HLA genotyping to investigate patterns of TCR occurrence. Among under 450 genotyped donors of the cohort, an average of roughly 240,000 unique TCR beta nucleotide sequences were sequenced per donor, roughly 18% of them non-productive. Alongside the repertoire data, information on donor age, sex, ethnicity and CMV serostatus was compiled. Besides the first cohort of roughly 640 subjects, a separate validation cohort made up of roughly 120 different subjects was used. Genome-wide SNP genotypes for about three fifths of the roughly 670 donors were used in a later genetic analysis, which treated that subset as a discovery cohort. In an earlier analysis of several hundred of the donors, high-throughput TCR beta sequencing was used to judge whether each TCR beta V gene segment behaved as functional or pseudogenic. Because of strong linkage in the cohort, roughly five DR-DQ haplotypes were treated as single units for association and clustering. HLA typing covered class I and class II loci at four-digit resolution. Typing coverage varied by locus: roughly 620-640 donors for A, B, C, DRB1 and DQB1; approximately 500 for DQA1; more than 600 for DPA1; approximately 490 for DPB1. High-throughput TCR immunosequencing, statistical association of individual TCRs with disease status, and machine learning were combined to predict cytomegalovirus infection status. The aim of the study was to test whether cataloging public T cell receptors could identify signatures of past pathogen exposure. All discovery cohort repertoires had been generated on a single sequencing platform. The study used immunosequencing to profile the T cell repertoires of around 600 subjects and linked those repertoires to cytomegalovirus serostatus. The genetic ancestry cluster associated with self-reported Caucasian donors included around 76% of the roughly 400 genotyped donors. An early release covering roughly 640 HLA-typed donors comprised about 300 gigabases of sequencing data and 65 million to 100 million unique TCR sequences. In the later analysis, no new phenotypic data were used to find candidate immune exposures; instead, reliance was placed on TCR beta sequences and their occurrence across donors. Overall study outcomes, separate from this receptor: A further reported finding was that TCR beta sequences accurately predicted the HLA-A and HLA-B alleles for most subjects in the first cohort. Three of the identified cytomegalovirus-associated TCR beta chains were confirmed in vitro to be specific for cytomegalovirus antigens. A group of highly shared sequence variants was considered likely to be a technical artifact of the sequencing pipeline. Several of the top co-occurrence clusters appeared to be linked to parvovirus B19, influenza, CMV and Epstein-Barr virus, according to a later analysis. An association between a missense DCLRE1C variant and V-gene and J-gene trimming of TCR beta chains was found in a later genetic analysis and replicated in an independent cohort. Because HLA typing was unavailable for some donors at each locus, only the typed subset was used in association tests. In this cohort, only TCR beta chains were sequenced, and detectable features were limited by the absence of alpha or paired-chain data. For the cohort, immune exposure information was limited to CMV serostatus. Correlated functional status among segregating V segments might reflect linkage disequilibrium, but an unknown experimental factor could not be ruled out. Presence/absence analyses assumed roughly uniform sequencing depth across donors, an assumption that may not hold. A later analysis found that TCR association rates varied across HLA loci, with DRB1 alleles showing the most associated TCRs and HLA-C alleles the fewest. It was suggested by the authors that the approach could potentially be generalized to other disease states and immunological phenotypes. The earlier analysis of around 600 of the donors excluded roughly 17 rarely observed V segments, including chromosome 9 orphons, because counts were too low. Most TCR sequences were observed very rarely across donors, whereas some public TCRs were present in many individuals. In a later analysis, some 18,000 TCR beta sequences were associated with specific HLA alleles at a false discovery rate of 0.05. According to a later genetic analysis, donors in an Asian-associated ancestry cluster had fewer N-insertions in productive TCRs than the approximately 710-donor mean. In an earlier analysis of 587 of the donors, most TCR beta V segments appeared in productive rearrangements about 87% or about 30% of the time, broadly matching IMGT annotations. In a later analysis, most CMV-associated TCR beta chains were found to appear HLA-restricted, with HLA associations seemingly driven largely by CMV exposure. In a later analysis, HLA-associated TCR beta chains were found to be more clonally expanded and to have lower generation probabilities than equally common non-associated chains. A total of 150 to 200 TCR beta chains were listed by the study as associated with cytomegalovirus. Some IMGT-functional V segments, including TRBV6-2 and TRBV6-3, could not be told apart with the 87-base-pair reads, so those segments were excluded. When HLA alleles, especially DR and DQ, strongly co-occurred, TCR associations were difficult to assign to individual alleles. The classifier was reported to diagnose cytomegalovirus status with high specificity and sensitivity in both the original cohort and the validation cohort.

This clone was recorded once. Its antigen remains unidentified. It has no much larger one-base neighbor in the sample; base qualities were not kept. The CDR3 numbers 15 residues from cysteine through phenylalanine. Here the CDR3 DNA is all that survives: 45 bases in frame from base 1. V has 2 bases trimmed and J has 8 bases trimmed; junction bases matching no gene number 7. Reading the germline V gene (reference sequence) gives CDR1 LNHDA and CDR2 SQIVND. Receptor libraries were prepared by the immunoSEQ multiplex PCR assay. For the multiplex PCR, a mixture combining 60 forward primers for TCR Vbeta segments and 13 reverse primers for TCR Jbeta segments was used. The CDR3 region of rearranged TCR beta genes was amplified from genomic DNA by a multiplex PCR assay. The Illumina HiSeq System was used to sequence the amplified TCR beta libraries as 87-base-pair reads. Per the original workflow: A later analysis counted approximately 84 million unique TCR beta chains across the 500 to 850 repertoires, and approximately 11 million of these chains were shared by at least two donors. Raw reads were error-corrected and collapsed into unique sequences with a nearest-neighbor algorithm that merged closely related sequences to remove PCR and sequencing errors. V, D and J gene segments were assigned by aligning CDR3 sequences to IMGT reference sequences. For a sequence to be retained, a match of at least six nucleotides to both a V gene segment and a J gene segment was required. Rearrangements were called productive when the CDR3 lacked stop codons and stayed in frame with V and J; all others were non-productive. Following IMGT convention, CDR3 was defined as the stretch from the second conserved V-encoded cysteine to the conserved J-encoded phenylalanine. Sequences without an unambiguous match to a single V gene segment were excluded from the earlier analysis of 587 of the donors. In an earlier analysis of several hundred of the donors, V segments were called functional above 56.7% productive rearrangements and were called segregating when the between-donor standard deviation exceeded 5%. To diagnose cytomegalovirus status from the catalog of TCR beta chain sequences, a statistical classification framework was built. A later analysis assigned V and J genes by comparing TCR nucleotide sequences with IMGT/GENE-DB human TR gene sequences. Using the TCRdist pipeline, a later analysis assigned CDR3 sequences along with most-parsimonious VDJ recombination scenarios. In a later analysis, every TCR beta chain was defined by the combination of its CDR3 amino acid sequence and its V-gene family, and reads without a unique V-gene family were dropped. In a later analysis, fewer than 650 highly shared, low-generation-probability nucleotide sequences were removed to address suspected cross-contamination and a sequencing artifact. For each public chain, a later analysis derived a clonal expansion index from normalized ranks of inferred template counts within each repertoire. A later analysis computed generation probabilities with a VDJ recombination model fitted to out-of-frame rearrangements, and checked the results against IGoR. A later analysis scored TCR-TCR, TCR-HLA and TCR-CMV co-occurrence with hypergeometric tests, applying a repertoire-size bias correction to TCR pairs. A later analysis estimated false discovery rates by permuting HLA or CMV assignments 20 times. A later analysis grouped co-occurring TCRs with DBSCAN, adding TCRdist sequence similarity when clustering within HLA-allele-positive subsets. Repertoires with fewer than 30,000 or more than 120,000 public chains, plus five repertoires with anomalous nucleotide sharing, were excluded from co-occurrence clustering. In TCRdb, the immuneACCESS table is reduced to in-frame sequences with V and J assigned. These tables do not hold every clone; where another copy was compared, an unresolved V gene accounts for under half, and the others remain unexplained. D and trimming were read from the DNA, whereas the V and J calls and clone size are those reported in that table. This sample gives around 200,000 clones in total; approximately 79% of them show up just once. The ten largest clones take up 1.7% of the sample.

The cohort comprised around 690 healthy bone marrow donors. All cohort members were sampled while nominally healthy, although unrecorded immune exposures were likely present. The donor was CMV seronegative and was included in the group of 352 seronegative cohort members. Each donor provided a peripheral blood sample, and peripheral blood mononuclear cells were used for TCR beta sequencing. The Qiagen DNeasy Blood Extraction Kit was used to extract genomic DNA from the blood cell samples. Recombination linked TRBV19 to TRBJ2-4; 9 of the junction bases match TRBD1. Source material: PBMCs. This sequence originates from a man in his fifties or sixties in good health and CMV-seronegative. The CDR3 region reads CASSITGGASDIQYF. The DNA sequence reads TGTGCCAGTAGTATAACAGGGGGCGCGAGTGACATTCAGTACTTC. This CDR3, with the reference TRBV19 and TRBJ2-4 proteins standing in past its ends, gives the full variable domain DGGITQSPKYLFRKEGQNVTLSCEQNLNHDAMYWYRQDPGQGLRLIYYSQIVNDFQKGDIAEGYSVSREKKESFPLTVTSAQKNPTAFYLCASSITGGASDIQYFGAGTRLSVL.